This T cell receptor (beta chain) was documented in a study of T cells of healthy individuals. Using its own MiXCR run on the 5' RACE reads, TCRdb lists one record per CDR3 protein. The profile shows 60,000 to 70,000 distinct CDR3 sequences, about a sixth of them singletons. The J segment lost 7 bases and the V segment lost 1 base, leaving 3 bases of the junction unmatched. This CDR3 comprises 15 residues. Germline V gene sequence: CDR1 LGHNA, CDR2 YNFKEQ. This clonotype was counted a few times. The chain uses TRBV4-2 and TRBJ2-1, with 11 bases lining up with TRBD2. The sequence came from a human donor in good health. This CDR3 reads CASSQATSGRNEQFF. The CDR3 nucleotides are TGTGCCAGCAGCCAAGCCACTAGCGGGAGAAATGAGCAGTTCTTC.